Each of the 30 T cell receptor beta chains below was sequenced from the same sample in a study of blood T cells in healthy people across ages. The authors ran a second PCR of about 7 to 11 cycles using a sample-barcoded 5' primer and a J-beta primer mix. Via MiXCR, TCRdb re-called the 5' RACE reads, giving one row per CDR3 protein. The table includes about 1.4 million distinct CDR3 sequences, approximately 60% detected once. Sequencing was carried out using blood. The receptor source for this set is a man between 18 and 35 years old in good health.

The V and J genes are TRBV5-1 and TRBJ1-4; D gene ambiguous. Trimming cost V 4 bases and J 5 bases, with 9 bases left between them. Per germline, CDR1 SGHRS and CDR2 YFSETQ. The CDR3 has 13 residues. CDR3 loop: CASSGMKNEKLFF. DNA of the CDR3: TGCGCCAGCAGCGGGATGAAAAATGAAAAACTGTTTTTT.

The J gene is TRBJ2-7, the V gene TRBV12-3 or TRBV12-4; 11 nucleotides align to TRBD2. CDR3 length: 15 residues. J gave up 7 bases and V 5 bases, and 10 bases lay outside the gene matches. The CDR3 here is CASSVTSGGGSEQYF. CDR3 sequence (DNA): TGTGCCAGCAGTGTTACTAGCGGGGGAGGGAGTGAGCAGTACTTC.

The chain combines TRBV6-6 with TRBJ1-4; D is unresolved. Trimming removed 7 bases at V and 3 bases at J, with 9 bases between. CDR1 and CDR2 from the germline V gene are MNHNY and SVGAGI (reference sequence). CDR3 length: 13 amino acids. For the CDR3, the DNA is TGTGCCAGCACCCCAAATTCTAATGAAAAACTGTTTTTT. As protein: CASTPNSNEKLFF.

This chain joins TRBV24-1 and TRBJ2-3, with D unresolved. The ends were cut back, 7 bases at V and 2 bases at J, with 9 bases in the middle. This CDR3 comprises 13 residues. Germline CDR1 is KGHDR and CDR2 is SFDVKD. This chain's CDR3 is CATRGTNTDTQYF. DNA for the CDR3: TGTGCCACCAGGGGTACCAACACAGATACGCAGTATTTT.

The chain recombines TRBV6-5 with TRBJ2-1; 9 positions agree with TRBD2. V gave up 5 bases and J gave up 9 bases; unmatched junction bases: 8. Looked up from germline, CDR1 is MNHEY and CDR2 is SVGAGI. There are 14 residues in the CDR3. The CDR3 coding sequence is TGTGCCAGCAGTCGGGGACTAGCAGACGGTGAGCAGTTCTTC. Its translation is CASSRGLADGEQFF.

V gene TRBV10-3 combines with J gene TRBJ2-5; 12 nucleotides line up with TRBD2. V lost 0 bases to trimming and J lost 11 bases; unmatched junction nucleotides: 10. Germline V gives CDR1 ENHRY, CDR2 SYGVKD. CDR3 size: 16 residues. CDR3 nucleotides: TGTGCCATCAGTGAGTCGACTAGCGGGAGCCTGGATGAGCAGTACTTC. Its translation is CAISESTSGSLDEQYF.

Only a few counts were recorded for this clonotype. V usage is TRBV14 and J usage is TRBJ2-1, with D tentatively TRBD2 (6 bases). V lost 6 bases, J lost 6 bases, and 18 bases lay in between. This CDR3 is 15 amino acids long. The germline CDR1 and CDR2 sequences are SGHDN and FVKESK. Here the CDR3 reads CASRPTETAGNEQFF. The CDR3, as DNA: TGTGCCAGCAGACCGACTGAGACAGCGGGCAATGAGCAGTTCTTC.

This clonotype turned up a few times. The gene calls are TRBV21-1 and TRBJ2-3; TRBD2, the D gene given by the table, was not confirmed from the DNA. TRBV21-1 is a pseudogene locus. CDR3 length: 13 residues. The CDR3 DNA reads TGTGCCAGCGGTCCGGGGGAGGCAGATACGCAGTATTTT. It is translated as CASGPGEADTQYF.

The V call is TRBV11-2, the J call TRBJ2-5; 9 bases match TRBD2. Germline V gene data show CDR1 as SGHAT and CDR2 as FQNNGV. CDR3 length: 17 residues. With 0 bases clipped from V and 2 bases from J, the junction kept 7 bases outside the gene matches. The CDR3 DNA is TGTGCCAGCAGCTTAGATCTGGCGGGGGGGTCTCAAGAGACCCAGTACTTC. Protein sequence: CASSLDLAGGSQETQYF. Full variable domain (remainder filled in from reference TRBV11-2 and TRBJ2-5): EAGVAQSPRYKIIEKRQSVAFWCNPISGHATLYWYQQILGQGPKLLIQFQNNGVVDDSQLPKDRFSAERLKGVDSTLKIQPAKLEDSAVYLCASSLDLAGGSQETQYFGPGTRLLVL.

The rearrangement joins TRBV27 to TRBJ2-5; 8 nucleotides line up with TRBD2. This CDR3 is 12 amino acids long. Germline V CDR1 and CDR2: MNHEY, SMNVEV (reference sequence). J gave up 9 bases and V 5 bases, and 5 bases lay outside the gene matches. This CDR3 reads CASSMRGDPQYF. In nucleotides, the CDR3 is TGTGCCAGCAGTATGCGGGGGGACCCCCAGTACTTC.

The rearrangement uses TRBV20-1 and TRBJ2-1; 12 bases align to TRBD2. The end of the DNA fits TRBJ2-7 better, so the J call may be wrong. Germline V gene lookup returns CDR1 DFQATT and CDR2 SNEGSKA (reference sequence). This CDR3 has 16 amino acids. The chain's CDR3 is CSARDRTSGTNNEQYF. As DNA, the CDR3 is TGCAGTGCTAGAGATAGGACTAGCGGGACTAACAATGAGCAGTACTTC.

This chain joins TRBV15 and TRBJ2-3; 7 nucleotides agree with TRBD2. Germline assignment: CDR1 LNHNV and CDR2 YYDKDF (reference sequence). J gave up 1 base and V 0 bases, and 4 bases lay outside the gene matches. This CDR3 contains 16 residues. DNA of the CDR3: TGTGCCACCAGCAGAGATTTGGCGGGAGGCACAGATACGCAGTATTTT. Residues: CATSRDLAGGTDTQYF.

The chain links TRBV4-2 to TRBJ1-5, with a tentative D call TRBD1 (6 bases). V lost 5 bases and J 5 bases, leaving 16 bases between the germline ends. In germline, CDR1 is LGHNA, CDR2 YNFKEQ. This CDR3 is 15 amino acids long. The CDR3: CASSGETGLDQPQHF. The CDR3 region has the DNA TGTGCCAGCAGCGGGGAGACAGGCCTCGATCAGCCCCAGCATTTT.

This clonotype was picked up one time. The CDR3 nucleotides read TGCAGTGCTAGGCCCCTTCGGGGGACGTACAATGAGCAGTTCTTC. Translated, it gives CSARPLRGTYNEQFF. This chain connects TRBV20-1 to TRBJ2-1; a weak D match, TRBD2 (6 bases). The CDR3 consists of 15 residues. V was cut by 3 bases and J by 4 bases, with 16 bases left in between. In germline, CDR1 is DFQATT, CDR2 SNEGSKA (reference sequence).

The J gene is TRBJ2-7, the V gene TRBV4-1, with D perhaps TRBD2 (6 bases). CDR3 size: 14 residues. Germline-derived CDR1 and CDR2 are MGHRA and YSYEKL. V was trimmed by 6 bases and J by 2 bases, leaving 14 bases between them. This CDR3 reads CASSLGTLTYEQYF. The CDR3, as DNA: TGCGCCAGCAGTCTTGGGACTCTAACCTACGAGCAGTACTTC.

This clonotype was seen a few times. The chain carries TRBV12-3 or TRBV12-4 and TRBJ1-1; D remains unclear. The V and J ends lost 5 bases and 3 bases respectively, with 19 bases between them. CDR3 length: 16 residues. CDR3 DNA: TGTGCCAGCAGTCCGTACCGGGCCTTGAGGGACACTGAAGCTTTCTTT. The encoded protein is CASSPYRALRDTEAFF.

This clonotype was counted a single time. The chain couples TRBV6-5 to TRBJ2-1; possible D gene TRBD1, 5 bases. The germline V and J ends were trimmed by 2 bases and 2 bases, with 10 bases remaining between them. There are 15 residues in the CDR3. Germline lookup yields CDR1 MNHEY and CDR2 SVGAGI. The chain's CDR3 is CASSYPMGPYNEQFF. The CDR3 bases are TGTGCCAGCAGTTACCCGATGGGGCCCTACAATGAGCAGTTCTTC.

This clonotype came up a few times. The chain joins TRBV29-1 to TRBJ2-6; 9 bases are a match to TRBD1. V was pared by 5 bases and J by 2 bases, with 7 bases of the junction left unmatched. The CDR3 is 16 amino acids. From germline, CDR1 is SQVTM and CDR2 ANQGSEA. CDR3: CSVTPGQGTGANVLTF. The CDR3, as DNA: TGCAGCGTTACACCGGGACAGGGTACTGGGGCCAACGTCCTGACTTTC. Full variable domain (outside the CDR3, taken from reference TRBV29-1 and TRBJ2-6): SAVISQKPSRDICQRGTSLTIQCQVDSQVTMMFWYRQQPGQSLTLIATANQGSEATYESGFVIDKFPISRPNLTFSTLTVSNMSPEDSSIYLCSVTPGQGTGANVLTFGAGSRLTVL.

This clonotype was counted a few times. The rearrangement uses TRBV10-3 and TRBJ2-5, with 9 bases fitting TRBD1. TRBJ2-7 matches the DNA end more closely, so the J call is doubtful. Germline lookup yields CDR1 ENHRY and CDR2 SYGVKD. The CDR3 loop spans 14 amino acids. This CDR3 reads CAISAGTGIYEQYF. CDR3 DNA: TGTGCCATCAGTGCCGGGACAGGGATTTACGAGCAGTACTTC.

The J gene is TRBJ1-4, the V gene TRBV20-1, with D perhaps TRBD1 (5 bases). The V gene lost 6 bases and the J gene lost 5 bases, with 19 bases spanning the gap. The CDR3 extends over 15 amino acids. In germline, CDR1 is DFQATT, CDR2 SNEGSKA (reference sequence). In DNA, the CDR3 is TGCAGTGCAGTTCCCCTAGGGGAAGGCAATGAAAAACTGTTTTTT. It yields the protein CSAVPLGEGNEKLFF.

The chain uses TRBV5-5 and TRBJ2-5; D is undetermined. Germline V gene sequence: CDR1 SGHKS, CDR2 YYEKEE (reference sequence). V lost 0 bases and J lost 5, with 8 bases in between. There are 13 residues in the CDR3. The CDR3 protein is CASSLASAETQYF. CDR3 in DNA: TGTGCCAGCAGCTTGGCCTCGGCGGAGACCCAGTACTTC.

V and J are TRBV5-1 and TRBJ2-2; D is ambiguous. Deletions cut 4 bases from V and 6 bases from J, with 7 bases between. Germline lookup yields CDR1 SGHRS and CDR2 YFSETQ. There are 12 residues in the CDR3. The CDR3 bases are TGCGCCAGCAGCACGCCCCCCGGGGAGCTGTTTTTT. Translated, it gives CASSTPPGELFF.

The V and J genes are TRBV21-1 and TRBJ2-7; the tabulated D call, TRBD1, remains unverified against the DNA. TRBV21-1 is annotated as a pseudogene. The CDR3 sequence is 16 residues long. The CDR3 loop is CASSTDDREGSYEQYF. The CDR3 DNA reads as TGTGCCAGCAGCACCGACGACAGGGAAGGCTCCTACGAGCAGTACTTC.

The CDR3 DNA follows: TGTGCCAGCAGCGGTCCTGCGGGTGAAGCTAACTATGGCTACACCTTC. As protein: CASSGPAGEANYGYTF. V usage is TRBV3-1 and J usage is TRBJ1-2; D not resolved. The germline V and J ends were trimmed by 5 bases and 0 bases, with 16 bases remaining between them. This CDR3 is built from 16 residues. Germline V gene sequence: CDR1 LGHDT, CDR2 YNNKEL (reference sequence).

This sequence joins TRBV4-2 and TRBJ2-1; D gene unclear. With 1 base removed from V and 8 bases from J, the gap between germline ends came to 12 bases. The length of the CDR3 is 14 residues. Germline V gene data show CDR1 as LGHNA and CDR2 as YNFKEQ. CDR3 sequence (DNA): TGTGCCAGCAGCCAAGGTTTCCCGGGCGATGAGCAGTTCTTC. Residues: CASSQGFPGDEQFF.

V and J are TRBV2 and TRBJ2-7, with D uncertain. The DNA end lines up better with TRBJ2-5; the J call may be wrong. Germline V lookup: CDR1 SNHLY, CDR2 FYNNEI. The CDR3 contains 12 residues. CDR3 coding DNA: TGTGCCAGCAGTGGGATGAGTGAGACCCAGTACTTC. It translates to CASSGMSETQYF.

This clonotype has only a few counts. The gene calls are TRBV7-9 and TRBJ2-2; D gene ambiguous. The CDR3 is 17 residues long. V was pared by 6 bases and J by 5 bases, with 22 bases between. CDR1 and CDR2 from the germline V gene are SEHNR and FQNEAQ (reference sequence). CDR3 residues: CASSSDPPARWTGELFF. The CDR3 DNA is TGTGCCAGCAGTTCTGACCCACCGGCGAGATGGACCGGGGAGCTGTTTTTT.

The chain combines TRBV7-9 with TRBJ2-5, with D tentatively TRBD1 or TRBD2 (5 bases each). There are 15 residues in the CDR3. Germline-derived CDR1 and CDR2 are SEHNR and FQNEAQ (reference sequence). Deletions cut 3 bases from V and 4 bases from J, with 15 bases between. CDR3 sequence: CASSLGRDGGETQYF. As DNA, the CDR3 is TGTGCCAGCAGCTTGGGACGGGACGGAGGAGAGACCCAGTACTTC.

V usage is TRBV28 and J usage is TRBJ1-4; D not resolved. The V end lost 6 bases, the J end lost 10 bases, and 12 bases lay between the germline ends. The CDR3 covers 12 residues. Germline CDR1 is MDHEN and CDR2 is SYDVKM. CDR3 DNA: TGTGCCAGCAGAAGTGATAAAGGAAAACTGTTTTTT. Protein sequence: CASRSDKGKLFF.

The chain links TRBV6-5 to TRBJ2-1, with D unclear. V shed 6 bases and J shed 8 bases, with 11 bases lying between them. This CDR3 is built from 12 residues. The V gene's germline CDR1 is MNHEY and CDR2 SVGAGI. The CDR3, as DNA: TGTGCCAGCAGGGTAAATGGCGATGAGCAGTTCTTC. The encoded protein is CASRVNGDEQFF.